The 12 T cell receptor beta chains below all came from one sample that was sequenced in a study of cytomegalovirus exposure and HLA in healthy donors. The PCR contained 60 Vbeta and 13 Jbeta primers. The method was immunoSEQ multiplex PCR; TCRdb's version includes in-frame clones alone and lacks a portion of them. The repertoire holds some 150,000 clones, with roughly 80% as singletons. Material for sequencing was PBMCs. The receptors here all came from a woman aged 45-60 years in good health and CMV-seropositive.

The chain carries TRBV5-8 and TRBJ2-1; the match to TRBD2 covers 12 bases. The CDR3 spans 17 residues. Germline V gives CDR1 SGHTS, CDR2 YDEGEE. The junction had 5 bases not matched to a gene; V was cut back by 0 bases and J by 4 bases. CDR3 DNA: TGTGCCAGCAGCTTGGGGGCTAGCGGGAGGGAATACAATGAGCAGTTCTTC. Amino acid sequence: CASSLGASGREYNEQFF.

This chain connects TRBV30 to TRBJ1-1; 7 bases align to TRBD1. The CDR3 contains 14 residues. Germline trimming cut 2 bases from V and 1 base from J; bases unmatched to any gene: 4. Germline-derived CDR1 and CDR2 are GTSNPN and SVGIG (reference sequence). The CDR3: CAWSRDSQNTEAFF. The CDR3 nucleotides are TGTGCCTGGAGTAGGGACAGTCAGAACACTGAAGCTTTCTTT.

J is TRBJ2-3 and V is TRBV19; 11 bases are shared with TRBD2. There are 16 residues in the CDR3. The V gene's germline CDR1 is LNHDA and CDR2 SQIVND (reference sequence). V lost 4 bases, J lost 2 bases, and 5 bases stayed unmatched. The CDR3 DNA sequence: TGTGCCAGTAGTACCGGGACTAGCGGCACCACAGATACGCAGTATTTT. Translating gives CASSTGTSGTTDTQYF.

This clone appeared once. The chain has TRBV5-1 and TRBJ2-3, with 9 positions matching TRBD1. CDR1 SGHRS and CDR2 YFSETQ come from the germline V gene. The CDR3 covers 14 residues. Trimming took 2 bases from V and 7 from J; bases not matched to a gene: 5. This CDR3 reads CASSFGTGTYTQYF. The CDR3 DNA is TGCGCCAGCAGCTTCGGGACAGGGACTTATACGCAGTATTTT.

CDR3 amino acids: CASSYGGSGAAGETQYF. The CDR3 DNA follows: TGCGCCAGCAGTTATGGAGGGTCCGGGGCCGCAGGGGAGACCCAGTACTTC. The chain employs TRBV4-1 and TRBJ2-5, with TRBD2 as a possible D gene (6 bases). The CDR3 consists of 17 residues. Germline assignment: CDR1 MGHRA and CDR2 YSYEKL. The germline V and J ends were trimmed by 6 bases and 5 bases, with 25 bases remaining between them.

The V and J genes are TRBV4-1 and TRBJ2-7, with 9 nucleotides matching TRBD2. CDR1 is MGHRA, CDR2 YSYEKL, per germline. V shed 0 bases and J 5 bases; nucleotides not matched to a gene: 8. This CDR3 is 16 amino acids long. Here the CDR3 reads CASSQDRAGGPHEQYF. As DNA, the CDR3 is TGCGCCAGCAGCCAAGATAGGGCGGGAGGGCCCCACGAGCAGTACTTC.

The chain has TRBV29-1 and TRBJ1-1, with D maybe TRBD1 (6 bases). Germline CDR1 and CDR2: SQVTM and ANQGSEA. Trimming left V 7 bases short and J 0 bases short, with 18 bases between. This CDR3 region has 15 residues. The CDR3 region has the DNA TGCAGCGCCCTTGCCAGGGGCGGCGTGAACACTGAAGCTTTCTTT. It encodes CSALARGGVNTEAFF. The full variable domain, rest sourced from reference TRBV29-1 and TRBJ1-1, is SAVISQKPSRDICQRGTSLTIQCQVDSQVTMMFWYRQQPGQSLTLIATANQGSEATYESGFVIDKFPISRPNLTFSTLTVSNMSPEDSSIYLCSALARGGVNTEAFFGQGTRLTVV.

The V gene is TRBV19, the J gene TRBJ2-6; perhaps TRBD2 as D (5 bases). This CDR3 contains 15 residues. Trimming stripped 3 bases from V and 0 bases from J, with 6 bases between. Germline V gene sequence: CDR1 LNHDA, CDR2 SQIVND (reference sequence). The CDR3 region has the DNA TGTGCCAGTAGTATCGAGGGCTCTGGGGCCAACGTCCTGACTTTC. Translated, it gives CASSIEGSGANVLTF.

The gene calls are TRBV10-2 and TRBJ1-5, with unresolved D. CDR3 length: 11 residues. V lost 6 bases and J 7 bases, leaving 7 bases between the germline ends. The V gene's germline CDR1 is WSHSY and CDR2 SAAADI. The CDR3 sequence: CASREEQPQHF. The CDR3 nucleotides are TGCGCCAGCAGAGAGGAGCAGCCCCAGCATTTT.

The chain has TRBV12-2 and TRBJ2-7; whether TRBD2, the table's D call, matches the DNA was not checked. TRBV12-2 is described as a pseudogene. The CDR3 spans 12 residues. CDR3 residues: CASRSPGNEQYF. CDR3 coding DNA: TGTGCAAGTCGCTCCCCGGGGAACGAGCAGTACTTC.

This chain uses TRBV5-4 with TRBJ2-3; 9 nucleotides align to TRBD2. The CDR3 consists of 17 residues. V lost 4 bases to trimming and J lost 5 bases; unmatched junction nucleotides: 14. Germline loops: CDR1 SGHNT, CDR2 YYREEE (reference sequence). The CDR3, as DNA: TGTGCCAGCAGCGCTGGGGCGGGAGGGCCAAGGGAAGATACGCAGTATTTT. Translating it yields CASSAGAGGPREDTQYF.

The rearrangement uses TRBV6-5 and TRBJ2-5; no clear D gene. The V and J ends lost 5 bases and 0 bases respectively, with 4 bases between them. CDR1 and CDR2 from the germline V gene are MNHEY and SVGAGI. The CDR3 is made up of 12 amino acids. The CDR3 sequence: CASSIYQETQYF. In DNA form, the CDR3 reads TGTGCCAGCAGTATATACCAAGAGACCCAGTACTTC.